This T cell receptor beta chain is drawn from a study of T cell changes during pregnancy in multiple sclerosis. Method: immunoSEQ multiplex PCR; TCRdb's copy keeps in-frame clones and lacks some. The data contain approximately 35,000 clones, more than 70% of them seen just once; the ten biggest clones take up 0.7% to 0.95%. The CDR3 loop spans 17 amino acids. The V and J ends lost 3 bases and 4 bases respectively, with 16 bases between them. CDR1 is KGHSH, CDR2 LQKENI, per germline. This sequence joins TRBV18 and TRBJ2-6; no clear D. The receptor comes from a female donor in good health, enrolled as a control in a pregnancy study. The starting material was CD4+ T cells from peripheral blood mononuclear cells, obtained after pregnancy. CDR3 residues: CASSPRFSTTGANVLTF. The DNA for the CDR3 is TGTGCCAGCTCACCCCGATTCTCCACTACCGGGGCCAACGTCCTGACTTTC. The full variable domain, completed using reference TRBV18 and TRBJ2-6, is NAGVMQNPRHLVRRRGQEARLRCSPMKGHSHVYWYRQLPEEGLKFMVYLQKENIIDESGMPKERFSAEFPKEGPSILRIQQVVRGDSAAYFCASSPRFSTTGANVLTFGAGSRLTVL.